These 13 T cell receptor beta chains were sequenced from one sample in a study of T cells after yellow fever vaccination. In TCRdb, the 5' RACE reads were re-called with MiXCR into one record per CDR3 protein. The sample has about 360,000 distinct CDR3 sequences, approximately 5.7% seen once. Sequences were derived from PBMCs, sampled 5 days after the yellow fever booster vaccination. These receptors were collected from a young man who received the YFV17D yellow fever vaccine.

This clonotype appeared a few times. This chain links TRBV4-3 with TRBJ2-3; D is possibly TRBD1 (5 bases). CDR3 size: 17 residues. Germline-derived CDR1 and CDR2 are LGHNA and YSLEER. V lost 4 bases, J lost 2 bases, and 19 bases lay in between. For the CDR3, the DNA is TGCGCCAGCAGCCTTTCACCGCAGGGTGTGGTCACAGATACGCAGTATTTT. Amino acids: CASSLSPQGVVTDTQYF.

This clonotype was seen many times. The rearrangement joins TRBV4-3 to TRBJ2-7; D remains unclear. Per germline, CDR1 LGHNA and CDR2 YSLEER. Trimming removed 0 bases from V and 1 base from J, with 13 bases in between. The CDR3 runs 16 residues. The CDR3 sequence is CASSQDWTSTSYEQYF. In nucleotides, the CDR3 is TGCGCCAGCAGCCAAGATTGGACGTCTACTTCCTACGAGCAGTACTTC.

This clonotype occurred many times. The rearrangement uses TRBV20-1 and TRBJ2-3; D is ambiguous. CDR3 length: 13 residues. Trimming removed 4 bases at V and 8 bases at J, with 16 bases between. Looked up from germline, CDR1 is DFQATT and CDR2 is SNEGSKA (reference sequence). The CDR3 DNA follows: TGCAGTGCTACCGTAACTATTGGTGGTACGCAGTATTTT. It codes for CSATVTIGGTQYF.

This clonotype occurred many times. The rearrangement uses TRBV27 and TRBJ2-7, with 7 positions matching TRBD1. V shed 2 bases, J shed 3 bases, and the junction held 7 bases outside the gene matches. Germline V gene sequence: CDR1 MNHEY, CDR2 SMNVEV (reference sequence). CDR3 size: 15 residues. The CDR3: CASSLDTGESYEQYF. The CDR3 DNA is TGTGCCAGCAGTTTAGACACAGGGGAGAGCTACGAGCAGTACTTC.

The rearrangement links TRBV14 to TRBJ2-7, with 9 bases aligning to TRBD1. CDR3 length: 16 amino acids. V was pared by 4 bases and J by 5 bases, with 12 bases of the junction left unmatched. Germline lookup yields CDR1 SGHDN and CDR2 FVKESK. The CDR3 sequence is CASSRFTGTGSHEQYF. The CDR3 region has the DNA TGTGCCAGCAGCCGTTTTACCGGGACAGGGTCCCACGAGCAGTACTTC.

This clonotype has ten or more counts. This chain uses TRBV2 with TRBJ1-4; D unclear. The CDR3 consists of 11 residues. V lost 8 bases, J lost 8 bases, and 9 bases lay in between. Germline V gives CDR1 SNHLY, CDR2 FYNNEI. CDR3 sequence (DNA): TGTGCCAGCGGTGGAGGCGAAAAACTGTTTTTT. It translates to CASGGGEKLFF.

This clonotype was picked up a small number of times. CDR3 in DNA: TGTGCCAGCAGCTCTTCCGGGACAGGGGCCTACAATGAGCAGTTCTTC. This gives the protein CASSSSGTGAYNEQFF. The chain couples TRBV7-2 to TRBJ2-1; 10 bases agree with TRBD1. Losses at the gene ends were 4 bases for V and 2 bases for J; bases not matched to a gene: 5. The CDR3 contains 16 residues. Germline V CDR1 and CDR2: SGHTA, FQGNSA.

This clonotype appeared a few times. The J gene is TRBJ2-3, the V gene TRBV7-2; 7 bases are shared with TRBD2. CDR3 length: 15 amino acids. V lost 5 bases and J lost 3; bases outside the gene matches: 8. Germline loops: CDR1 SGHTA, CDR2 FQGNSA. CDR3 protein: CASSRPGLMTDTQYF. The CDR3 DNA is TGTGCCAGCAGCAGACCGGGACTAATGACAGATACGCAGTATTTT.

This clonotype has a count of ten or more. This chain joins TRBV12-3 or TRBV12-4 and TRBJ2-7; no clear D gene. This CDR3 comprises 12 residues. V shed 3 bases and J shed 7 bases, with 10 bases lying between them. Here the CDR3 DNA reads TGTGCCAGCAGTTTGCTAGGCGGTGAGCAGTACTTC. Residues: CASSLLGGEQYF.

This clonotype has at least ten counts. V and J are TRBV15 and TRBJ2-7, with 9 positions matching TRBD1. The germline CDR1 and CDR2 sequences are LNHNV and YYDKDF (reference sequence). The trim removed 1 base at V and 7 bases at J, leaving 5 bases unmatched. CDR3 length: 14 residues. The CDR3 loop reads CATSRVRTGVEQYF. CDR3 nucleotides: TGTGCCACCAGCAGAGTCCGGACAGGGGTGGAGCAGTACTTC.

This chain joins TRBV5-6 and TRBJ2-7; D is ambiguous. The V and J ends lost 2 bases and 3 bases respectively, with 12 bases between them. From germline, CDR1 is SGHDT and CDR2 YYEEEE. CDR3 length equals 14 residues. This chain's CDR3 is CASSFGQLNYEQYF. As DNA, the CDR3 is TGTGCCAGCAGCTTTGGGCAGCTCAACTACGAGCAGTACTTC.

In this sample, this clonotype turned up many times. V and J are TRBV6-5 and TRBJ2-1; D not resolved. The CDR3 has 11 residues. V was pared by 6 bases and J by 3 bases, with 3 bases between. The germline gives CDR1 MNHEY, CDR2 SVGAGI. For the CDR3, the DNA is TGTGCCAGCAGAAGCTACAATGAGCAGTTCTTC. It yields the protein CASRSYNEQFF.

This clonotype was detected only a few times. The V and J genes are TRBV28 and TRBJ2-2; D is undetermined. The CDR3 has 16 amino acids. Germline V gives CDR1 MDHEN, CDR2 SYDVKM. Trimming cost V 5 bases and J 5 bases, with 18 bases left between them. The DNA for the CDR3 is TGTGCCAGCAGTGCCTATCCTTTATCAGAGACCGGGGAGCTGTTTTTT. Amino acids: CASSAYPLSETGELFF.